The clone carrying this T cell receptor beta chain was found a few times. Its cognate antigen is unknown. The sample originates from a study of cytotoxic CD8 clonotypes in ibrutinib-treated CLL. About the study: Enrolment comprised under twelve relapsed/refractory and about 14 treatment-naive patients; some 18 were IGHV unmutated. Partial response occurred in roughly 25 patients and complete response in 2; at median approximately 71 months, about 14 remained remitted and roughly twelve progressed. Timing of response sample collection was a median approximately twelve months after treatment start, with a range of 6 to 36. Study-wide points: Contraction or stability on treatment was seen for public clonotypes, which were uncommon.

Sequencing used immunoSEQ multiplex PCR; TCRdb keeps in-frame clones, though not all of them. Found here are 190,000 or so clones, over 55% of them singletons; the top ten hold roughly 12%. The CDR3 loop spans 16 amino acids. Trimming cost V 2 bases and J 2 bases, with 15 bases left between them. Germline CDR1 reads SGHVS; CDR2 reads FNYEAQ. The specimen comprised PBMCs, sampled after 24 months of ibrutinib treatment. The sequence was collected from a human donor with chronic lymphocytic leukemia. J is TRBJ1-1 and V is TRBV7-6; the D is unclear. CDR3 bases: TGTGCCAGCAGCTTACAGAGGCCTCCCGCCAACACTGAAGCTTTCTTT. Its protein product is CASSLQRPPANTEAFF.